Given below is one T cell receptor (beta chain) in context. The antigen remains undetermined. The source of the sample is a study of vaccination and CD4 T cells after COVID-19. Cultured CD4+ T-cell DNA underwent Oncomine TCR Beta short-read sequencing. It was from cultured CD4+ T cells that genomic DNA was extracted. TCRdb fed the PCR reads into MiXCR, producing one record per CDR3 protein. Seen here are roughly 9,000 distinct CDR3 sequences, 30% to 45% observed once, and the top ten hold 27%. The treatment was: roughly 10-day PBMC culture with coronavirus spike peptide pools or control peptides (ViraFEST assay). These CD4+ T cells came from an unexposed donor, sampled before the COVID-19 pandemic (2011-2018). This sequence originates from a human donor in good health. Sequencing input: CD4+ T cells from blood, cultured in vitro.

CDR3 in DNA: TGTGCCAGTAGTGGAGGGTTTTTTGAGCAGTTCTTC. This sequence encodes CASSGGFFEQFF. The chain recombines TRBV19 with TRBJ2-1; possibly TRBD2 for D (6 bases). The germline V and J ends were trimmed by 5 bases and 9 bases, with 11 bases remaining between them. This CDR3 has 12 amino acids. Germline CDR1 reads LNHDA; CDR2 reads SQIVND (reference sequence).